The clone carrying this TCR beta chain has only a few counts. The sample is drawn from a study of blood T cell repertoires in COVID-19. Overall study context: Spain, Italy and the United States supplied samples that represented acute and convalescent COVID-19.

With 8 bases clipped from V and 3 bases from J, the junction kept 6 bases outside the gene matches. Germline lookup yields CDR1 SGHTA and CDR2 FQGTGA. The CDR3 has 14 amino acids. Profiled with immunoSEQ multiplex PCR; TCRdb holds only in-frame clones, not every one. Seen here are 70,000 to 90,000 clones, 65% to 90% observed once, and the top ten hold under 4.5%. Sequencing input: peripheral blood. This sequence originates from a man aged 55 to 69 with acute or convalescent COVID-19. The chain combines TRBV7-3 with TRBJ2-2; 7 nucleotides agree with TRBD1. In DNA form, the CDR3 reads TGTGCCAGCCACCCGACAGGGCACACCGGGGAGCTGTTTTTT. Translating gives CASHPTGHTGELFF.